This T cell receptor (beta chain) derives from a study of response to subunit inactivated influenza vaccine. Findings of the study overall: Authors suggested each seasonal influenza vaccination recruits few new T cells.

The CDR3 runs 16 residues. CDR1 MNHEY and CDR2 SVGEGT come from the germline V gene. J was trimmed by 0 bases and V by 5 bases; bases with no gene match: 6. In the case of this clonotype: The target antigen is unknown.

TCRdb processed the RT-PCR reads anew with MiXCR; each CDR3 protein has one entry. This table has roughly 460,000 distinct CDR3 sequences, about 10% appearing once. This chain connects TRBV6-2 or TRBV6-3 to TRBJ2-3, with TRBD2 matching over 9 bases. The source is a man in his fifties or sixties who received an inactivated influenza vaccine. This sample comprised PBMCs from blood, obtained roughly 48 days after vaccination. The DNA for the CDR3 is TGTGCCAGCAGTACAATAGCGGGAGACAGCACAGATACGCAGTATTTT. This translates into CASSTIAGDSTDTQYF.